This T cell receptor beta chain was recovered during a study of blood T cell repertoires in COVID-19. On the study more broadly: PBMCs, B-cell-depleted T cells, or T cells were the source of the cDNA or gDNA that made up the material.

Profiling relied on immunoSEQ multiplex PCR, and the TCRdb table lists in-frame clones only, not all of them. Among around 250,000 clones listed, around 85% were seen once. Germline assignment: CDR1 MNHEY and CDR2 SMNVEV (reference sequence). The CDR3 length is 16 residues. The V gene end was trimmed by 0 bases and the J gene end by 2 bases; junction bases not matched to a gene: 6. The receptor was isolated from a man in his 60s with acute or convalescent COVID-19. Specimen: peripheral blood. V is TRBV27 and J is TRBJ2-7; 8 bases align to TRBD2. The CDR3: CASSLSASGYTYEQYF. DNA for the CDR3: TGTGCCAGCAGTTTATCGGCTAGCGGGTACACCTACGAGCAGTACTTC.